The 31 T cell receptor beta chains reported below all come from one sample, sequenced in a study of molecular identifiers for immune sequencing clone quantification (dated by TCRdb to 2016 to 2019). Library creation used PCR. Data came from an Illumina HiSeq 4000. TCRdb passed the public sequencing reads through fastp at Q25 and MiXCR, retaining productive beta sequences. CDR3 protein sequences are deduplicated, and each keeps its most common genes and DNA. A total of 65,000 or so distinct CDR3 sequences appear in this sample, approximately 18% of them only once. About 1.6% of the sample is taken by the ten largest. Sample: naive CD8+ T cells from blood, with Jurkat cell RNA spiked in. Reading the label with the study, this specimen's cell subset or site is: FACS-sorted CD8+CD4-CCR7+CD45RA+ naive T cells. These receptor sequences come from a human donor in good health. Some libraries in this study had Jurkat cell RNA spiked in.

This clonotype was detected ten times or more. CDR3 sequence reads: CASSLDVASGDTDTQYF. In nucleotides, the CDR3 is TGTGCCAGCAGCTTAGATGTAGCTAGCGGGGACACAGATACGCAGTATTTT. The chain links TRBV11-2 to TRBJ2-3; TRBD2 agrees at 9 bases. Germline V lookup: CDR1 SGHAT, CDR2 FQNNGV. CDR3 length: 17 residues. The ends lost 0 bases at V and 2 bases at J; junction bases unmatched: 6. The full variable domain, rest sourced from reference TRBV11-2 and TRBJ2-3, is EAGVAQSPRYKIIEKRQSVAFWCNPISGHATLYWYQQILGQGPKLLIQFQNNGVVDDSQLPKDRFSAERLKGVDSTLKIQPAKLEDSAVYLCASSLDVASGDTDTQYFGPGTRLTVL.

This clonotype was found many times. CDR3 protein: CASSLRTLPDTQYF. The CDR3 coding sequence is TGTGCCAGCAGTCTGCGGACACTCCCAGATACGCAGTATTTT. The rearrangement links TRBV25-1 to TRBJ2-3, with D possibly being TRBD1 (5 bases). The CDR3 is 14 amino acids. The germline gives CDR1 MGHDK, CDR2 SYGVNS. V lost 5 bases to trimming and J lost 4 bases, with 13 bases between them. The whole variable domain, filled in from reference TRBV25-1 and TRBJ2-3, reads EADIYQTPRYLVIGTGKKITLECSQTMGHDKMYWYQQDPGMELHLIHYSYGVNSTEKGDLSSESTVSRIRTEHFPLTLESARPSHTSQYLCASSLRTLPDTQYFGPGTRLTVL.

This clonotype came up many times. The chain is built from TRBV7-2 and TRBJ2-1; 8 bases map to TRBD2. The CDR3 consists of 13 residues. J was trimmed by 3 bases and V by 11 bases; bases with no gene match: 6. Germline-derived CDR1 and CDR2 are SGHTA and FQGNSA. The CDR3 protein is CAAGLGLYNEQFF. DNA of the CDR3: TGTGCCGCGGGACTAGGCCTCTACAATGAGCAGTTCTTC.

This chain joins TRBV19 and TRBJ2-7, with D perhaps TRBD2 (6 bases). Germline values: CDR1 LNHDA, CDR2 SQIVND (reference sequence). V gave up 5 bases and J gave up 4 bases, with 15 bases separating them. CDR3 size: 14 residues. The CDR3 spells CASSPSSGAYEQYF. The CDR3, as DNA: TGTGCCAGTAGTCCTAGCTCGGGAGCTTACGAGCAGTACTTC. The full variable domain, with the rest looked up from reference TRBV19 and TRBJ2-7, is DGGITQSPKYLFRKEGQNVTLSCEQNLNHDAMYWYRQDPGQGLRLIYYSQIVNDFQKGDIAEGYSVSREKKESFPLTVTSAQKNPTAFYLCASSPSSGAYEQYFGPGTRLTVT.

With respect to this clonotype: A read error is possible here, since a much larger clone lies one base away. This sequence joins TRBV23-1 and TRBJ2-7; no definite D call. TRBV23-1 is an open reading frame whose function is uncertain. V was shortened by 2 bases and J by 2 bases, with 16 bases between the two germline ends. The length of the CDR3 is 16 residues. CDR3 loop: CASSQPSRKQPYEQYF. In nucleotides, the CDR3 is TGCGCCAGCAGTCAACCTTCCAGGAAGCAACCCTACGAGCAGTACTTC.

The rearrangement uses TRBV2 and TRBJ2-1; maybe TRBD1 (5 bases). The CDR3 contains 13 residues. Germline values: CDR1 SNHLY, CDR2 FYNNEI. Trimming shortened V by 4 bases and J by 8 bases, and 12 bases separated the two germline ends. The CDR3 coding sequence is TGTGCCAGCAGTGCTGCAGGGTGGGATGAGCAGTTCTTC. Translation: CASSAAGWDEQFF.

This clonotype was found a few times. DNA of the CDR3: TGTGCCAGCAGTTTATTGCGGCGGGAGTTTGTAGATACGCAGTATTTT. Translation: CASSLLRREFVDTQYF. This chain connects TRBV27 to TRBJ2-3, with 7 bases matching TRBD2. Trimming removed 1 base from V and 5 bases from J; junction bases left unmatched: 9. Germline assignment: CDR1 MNHEY and CDR2 SMNVEV (reference sequence). The CDR3 runs to 16 residues.

This clonotype was recorded many times. The J gene is TRBJ2-7, the V gene TRBV4-1; TRBD1 might be the D (5 bases). With 0 bases removed from V and 2 bases from J, the gap between germline ends came to 14 bases. In germline, CDR1 is MGHRA, CDR2 YSYEKL. The CDR3 sequence is 16 residues long. The CDR3 sequence is CASSQDDSGAAYEQYF. The CDR3 region has the DNA TGCGCCAGCAGCCAAGATGACAGTGGGGCAGCCTACGAGCAGTACTTC.

This clonotype was counted at least ten times. The chain carries TRBV6-5 and TRBJ1-2; D call uncertain. V lost 6 bases and J 0 bases, leaving 14 bases between the germline ends. Germline V gene data show CDR1 as MNHEY and CDR2 as SVGAGI. There are 15 residues in the CDR3. DNA of the CDR3: TGTGCCAGCAGCCCCACCGGACCTACTAACTATGGCTACACCTTC. Amino acids: CASSPTGPTNYGYTF.

As concerns this clonotype: The missing conserved phenylalanine or tryptophan at the end of this CDR3 makes a read error likely. The chain links TRBV7-7 to TRBJ2-3; D is perhaps TRBD1 or TRBD2 (5 bases each). Germline CDR1 is SSHAT and CDR2 is FNYEAQ (reference sequence). The CDR3 is 17 residues long. The CDR3 nucleotides are TGTGCCAGCGGCTTATCTGGGACCCTATCTCCCACAGATACGCAGTATTCT. This sequence encodes CASGLSGTLSPTDTQYS.

The V call is TRBV28, the J call TRBJ1-1; 8 positions agree with TRBD1. The CDR3 is 14 amino acids. J lost 2 bases, V lost 5 bases, and 4 bases had no gene match. Germline V lookup: CDR1 MDHEN, CDR2 SYDVKM. CDR3 loop: CASSRQGINTEAFF. CDR3 coding DNA: TGTGCCAGCAGTCGACAGGGGATAAACACTGAAGCTTTCTTT.

This clonotype was found many times. The chain uses TRBV7-2 and TRBJ2-7, with 8 bases matching TRBD1. The CDR3 sequence is 15 residues long. The ends lost 4 bases at V and 3 bases at J; junction bases unmatched: 8. The germline V gene encodes CDR1 SGHTA and CDR2 FQGNSA. The CDR3 loop is CASSSSGGQVYEQYF. The CDR3 coding sequence is TGTGCCAGCAGCTCCTCAGGGGGACAGGTCTACGAGCAGTACTTC.

This clonotype came up a few times. The chain joins TRBV7-6 to TRBJ2-2; 16 bases are a match to TRBD2. CDR3 length: 21 amino acids. The J segment lost 3 bases and the V segment lost 3 bases, leaving 13 bases of the junction unmatched. In germline, CDR1 is SGHVS, CDR2 FNYEAQ. The CDR3 coding sequence is TGTGCCAGCAGCTTTAGAGAACCGGGACTAGCGGGAGGGCGGTACACCGGGGAGCTGTTTTTT. Translation gives CASSFREPGLAGGRYTGELFF.

This clonotype was detected many times. The chain has TRBV7-6 and TRBJ2-5; D unclear. The length of the CDR3 is 16 residues. V dropped 0 bases and J dropped 5 bases, with 16 bases sitting between them. CDR1 is SGHVS and CDR2 is FNYEAQ in the germline V gene. The CDR3 loop is CASSLATSGRTETQYF. The CDR3 nucleotides read TGTGCCAGCAGCTTAGCGACGTCGGGCCGAACGGAGACCCAGTACTTC. Looking up the rest from reference TRBV7-6 and TRBJ2-5 gives the full variable domain: GAGVSQSPRYKVTKRGQDVALRCDPISGHVSLYWYRQALGQGPEFLTYFNYEAQQDKSGLPNDRFSAERPEGSISTLTIQRTEQRDSAMYRCASSLATSGRTETQYFGPGTRLLVL.

The sample holds a few counts of this clonotype. This may be a read error, as it is one base from a much larger clone. This CDR3 fails to terminate in the conserved phenylalanine or tryptophan, so it likely reflects a read error. The chain links TRBV13 to TRBJ1-1; 9 bases line up with TRBD1. The germline V gene has CDR1 PRHDT and CDR2 FYEKMQ (reference sequence). The CDR3 runs to 13 residues. The CDR3 sequence is CASSVGTGFQAFS. The CDR3 bases are TGTGCCAGCAGCGTAGGGACAGGGTTTCAAGCTTTCTCT.

On this clonotype itself: A much larger clone lies a single base off, so this may be a read error. The chain uses TRBV6-5 and TRBJ2-7; 7 bases map to TRBD2. CDR3 size: 15 residues. The junction had 9 bases not matched to a gene; V was cut back by 4 bases and J by 3 bases. Germline values: CDR1 MNHEY, CDR2 SVGAGI. For the CDR3, the DNA is TGTGCCAGCAGTTCCCTGGGACTAACGCTCTACGAGCAGTACTTC. Protein product: CASSSLGLTLYEQYF.

The V gene is TRBV19, the J gene TRBJ2-7; D perhaps matches TRBD1 (6 bases). Per germline, CDR1 LNHDA and CDR2 SQIVND (reference sequence). V lost 3 bases and J 2 bases, leaving 11 bases between the germline ends. The CDR3 is 14 residues long. Written as DNA, the CDR3 is TGTGCCAGTAGTATTTCAGGGGAAGCCTACGAGCAGTACTTC. Protein sequence: CASSISGEAYEQYF.

This clonotype was counted ten times or more. The chain uses TRBV6-1 and TRBJ2-3; D uncertain. Trimming cost V 5 bases and J 5 bases, with 17 bases left between them. The germline CDR1 and CDR2 sequences are MNHNS and SASEGT. The CDR3 has 15 amino acids. The CDR3 reads CASSPIVGLVDTQYF. The CDR3 DNA sequence: TGTGCCAGCAGTCCCATCGTGGGGTTGGTAGATACGCAGTATTTT.

This clonotype has just one count. This may arise from a read error, as a much more abundant clone is one base away. The genes are TRBV19 and TRBJ1-1, with D hard to call. The CDR3 contains 15 residues. The V and J ends lost 8 bases and 0 bases respectively, with 16 bases between them. In germline, CDR1 is LNHDA, CDR2 SQIVND (reference sequence). This CDR3 reads CASLGRPTMNTEAFF. As DNA, the CDR3 is TGTGCCAGTTTAGGGCGCCCTACCATGAACACTGAAGCTTTCTTT.

In this sample, this clonotype turned up many times. The J gene is TRBJ2-7, the V gene TRBV7-9; 9 bases are shared with TRBD2. The CDR3 runs 15 residues. Germline CDR1 reads SEHNR; CDR2 reads FQNEAQ (reference sequence). The V segment lost 5 bases and the J segment 5 bases; nucleotides outside the gene matches: 10. CDR3 sequence (DNA): TGTGCCAGCAGCCCCAAGGCGGTAGCGGGAGACGAGCAGTACTTC. It is translated as CASSPKAVAGDEQYF.

This clonotype was counted a few times. The chain links TRBV4-1 to TRBJ2-1; D might be TRBD1 or TRBD2, each matching 5 bases. V shed 2 bases and J shed 2 bases, with 13 bases lying between them. This CDR3 is built from 16 residues. Germline assignment: CDR1 MGHRA and CDR2 YSYEKL. CDR3 bases: TGCGCCAGCAGCCAAACTCCGGGACCGACCTACAATGAGCAGTTCTTC. Residues: CASSQTPGPTYNEQFF.

The chain has TRBV5-4 and TRBJ2-1, with 10 bases matching TRBD2. V shed 4 bases and J 0 bases; nucleotides not matched to a gene: 10. Per the germline V gene, CDR1 is SGHNT and CDR2 is YYREEE (reference sequence). This CDR3 is 18 amino acids long. The DNA of the CDR3 is TGTGCCAGCAGCCCACGACTAGCGGGCCTCAGCTCCTACAATGAGCAGTTCTTC. Its translation is CASSPRLAGLSSYNEQFF.

This clonotype was observed at least ten times. This sequence joins TRBV5-1 and TRBJ2-7, with 10 nucleotides matching TRBD1. Germline V gene lookup returns CDR1 SGHRS and CDR2 YFSETQ. The CDR3 loop spans 18 amino acids. The V gene end was trimmed by 0 bases and the J gene end by 0 bases; junction bases not matched to a gene: 9. CDR3 loop: CASSLAGTGDLSSYEQYF. CDR3 coding DNA: TGCGCCAGCAGCTTGGCCGGGACAGGGGACCTAAGCTCCTACGAGCAGTACTTC.

This clonotype was observed many times. The chain employs TRBV20-1 and TRBJ2-3; 11 bases line up with TRBD2. The V gene's germline CDR1 is DFQATT and CDR2 SNEGSKA (reference sequence). After removal of 3 bases from V and 3 bases from J, the junction contained 8 bases not matched to a gene. The CDR3 length is 16 residues. CDR3 DNA: TGCAGTGCTAGGGCTTTATGGACTAGCGGGACAGATACGCAGTATTTT. This encodes CSARALWTSGTDTQYF.

This clonotype was detected ten times or more. This chain uses TRBV25-1 with TRBJ1-1, with TRBD1 as a possible D gene (5 bases). Deletions cut 8 bases from V and 1 base from J, with 8 bases between. Germline lookup yields CDR1 MGHDK and CDR2 SYGVNS. The CDR3 spans 12 residues. The CDR3 region has the DNA TGTGCCAGCTCGACAGCGAACACTGAAGCTTTCTTT. Protein: CASSTANTEAFF. Combining the CDR3 with reference TRBV25-1 and TRBJ1-1 gives the whole variable domain EADIYQTPRYLVIGTGKKITLECSQTMGHDKMYWYQQDPGMELHLIHYSYGVNSTEKGDLSSESTVSRIRTEHFPLTLESARPSHTSQYLCASSTANTEAFFGQGTRLTVV.

The chain carries TRBV20-1 and TRBJ1-2; 9 positions match TRBD1. Germline CDR1 is DFQATT and CDR2 is SNEGSKA (reference sequence). The CDR3 totals 14 residues. Trimming at V came to 0 bases and at J to 4 bases, leaving 3 bases not matched to a gene. The CDR3 coding sequence is TGCAGTGCTAGAGATCGGGACAGGGTCTATGGCTACACCTTC. Protein sequence: CSARDRDRVYGYTF.

This clonotype was recorded at least ten times. The V and J genes are TRBV9 and TRBJ2-3; TRBD1 is a possible D gene (5 bases). The CDR3 sequence is 13 residues long. Germline-derived CDR1 and CDR2 are SGDLS and YYNGEE. With 0 bases removed from V and 5 bases from J, the gap between germline ends came to 7 bases. The CDR3 sequence: CASSVGGVDTQYF. As DNA, the CDR3 is TGTGCCAGCAGCGTAGGGGGCGTAGATACGCAGTATTTT.

The chain carries TRBV19 and TRBJ1-1; 7 bases are a match to TRBD1. This CDR3 is 14 amino acids long. V was pared by 5 bases and J by 7 bases, with 10 bases of the junction left unmatched. Per the germline V gene, CDR1 is LNHDA and CDR2 is SQIVND (reference sequence). The CDR3 DNA reads TGTGCCAGTAGTTCAGGTACCGGGACAGTTGAAGCTTTCTTT. It translates to CASSSGTGTVEAFF.

This clonotype has a count of ten or more. In DNA, the CDR3 is TGTGCCAGCAGTTTTTGGACGGAGGCGAACACCGGGGAGCTGTTTTTT. Protein product: CASSFWTEANTGELFF. The chain uses TRBV12-3 or TRBV12-4 and TRBJ2-2; D possibly corresponds to TRBD2 (5 bases). Trimming pared 3 bases from V and 0 bases from J, leaving 11 bases between. CDR3 length equals 16 residues.

This clonotype occurred many times. V and J are TRBV9 and TRBJ1-1, with D unresolved. CDR3 length equals 16 residues. The V gene lost 0 bases and the J gene lost 4 bases, with 16 bases spanning the gap. Germline CDR1 is SGDLS and CDR2 is YYNGEE. This CDR3 reads CASSVDSGAPSTEAFF. In nucleotides, the CDR3 is TGTGCCAGCAGCGTAGATTCCGGAGCCCCGAGCACTGAAGCTTTCTTT.

This clonotype has a count of ten or more. The V gene is TRBV29-1, the J gene TRBJ1-1; 9 nucleotides agree with TRBD1. Germline V lookup: CDR1 SQVTM, CDR2 ANQGSEA. The CDR3 has 14 amino acids. V shed 3 bases and J 6 bases; nucleotides not matched to a gene: 8. The DNA of the CDR3 is TGCAGCGTTGAGGGGGACAGGGCTCTGGCTGAAGCTTTCTTT. Protein: CSVEGDRALAEAFF.